The 31 T cell receptor beta chains reported below all come from one sample, sequenced in a study of blood T cell repertoires in COVID-19. TCRdb's copy holds only in-frame clones and misses some; the assay was immunoSEQ multiplex PCR. This table holds some 50,000 clones, 78% found once. Sequences were obtained from peripheral blood. The receptors were sampled from a human donor in a cohort sampled during active COVID-19.

V gene TRBV19 combines with J gene TRBJ2-7; 8 positions agree with TRBD1. Looked up from germline, CDR1 is LNHDA and CDR2 is SQIVND (reference sequence). The CDR3 runs 14 residues. The junction had 7 bases not matched to a gene; V was cut back by 7 bases and J by 2 bases. The CDR3 nucleotides read TGTGCCAGTATGCCGGGGACAGGCGCCTACGAGCAGTACTTC. Amino acids: CASMPGTGAYEQYF.

The genes are TRBV20-1 and TRBJ1-1; no clear D gene. With 3 bases removed from V and 6 bases from J, the gap between germline ends came to 8 bases. This CDR3 is 11 amino acids long. CDR1 and CDR2 (germline): DFQATT, SNEGSKA (reference sequence). CDR3 amino acids: CSARVGAEAFF. In DNA form, the CDR3 reads TGCAGTGCTAGGGTGGGAGCTGAAGCTTTCTTT.

This clone has a handful of counts. The V call is TRBV5-1, the J call TRBJ2-7; 7 bases are shared with TRBD1. This CDR3 has 13 amino acids. Per germline, CDR1 SGHRS and CDR2 YFSETQ. Trimming cost V 4 bases and J 2 bases; bases outside gene matches: 3. The CDR3 DNA is TGCGCCAGCAGCGAGGACAGGCCCTACGAGCAGTACTTC. Translation: CASSEDRPYEQYF.

The J gene is TRBJ2-7, the V gene TRBV5-1; 10 bases line up with TRBD1. After removal of 0 bases from V and 2 bases from J, the junction contained 5 bases not matched to a gene. This CDR3 comprises 16 residues. Germline lookup yields CDR1 SGHRS and CDR2 YFSETQ. In DNA, the CDR3 is TGCGCCAGCAGCTTGGCACAGGGACAGGGGACCTACGAGCAGTACTTC. Encoded protein: CASSLAQGQGTYEQYF.

A single count supports this clone. This chain links TRBV12-3 or TRBV12-4 with TRBJ1-1; no clear D gene. The CDR3 sequence is 12 residues long. The V end lost 2 bases, the J end lost 8 bases, and 9 bases lay between the germline ends. The CDR3 region is CASSLFVSEAFF. The DNA for the CDR3 is TGTGCCAGCAGTTTATTTGTATCCGAAGCTTTCTTT.

This clone has only a few counts. This sequence joins TRBV19 and TRBJ1-2; 7 nucleotides align to TRBD1. J gave up 8 bases and V 7 bases, and 10 bases lay outside the gene matches. The germline V gene encodes CDR1 LNHDA and CDR2 SQIVND (reference sequence). CDR3 length: 13 residues. CDR3: CASTVTGVYGYTF. The DNA of the CDR3 is TGTGCCAGTACCGTTACAGGGGTGTACGGCTACACCTTC.

The table lists this clone with a count of one. This chain connects TRBV30 to TRBJ1-3, with D possibly TRBD1 on 6 matching bases. V was trimmed by 2 bases and J by 9 bases, leaving 11 bases between them. CDR1 and CDR2 (germline): GTSNPN, SVGIG (reference sequence). CDR3 length: 12 residues. The CDR3 bases are TGTGCCTGGAGTTTGGGACAAGGCACCATATATTTT. Its protein is CAWSLGQGTIYF.

The chain combines TRBV6-2 or TRBV6-3 with TRBJ2-7, with 10 bases lining up with TRBD2. The CDR3 is 14 residues long. V lost 6 bases to trimming and J lost 5 bases; unmatched junction nucleotides: 7. Germline CDR1 is MNHEY and CDR2 is SVGEGT. The CDR3 DNA sequence: TGTGCCAGCAGGCCTAGCGGGAGTCAACACGAGCAGTACTTC. As protein: CASRPSGSQHEQYF.

V and J are TRBV12-3 or TRBV12-4 and TRBJ2-5; weak D call: TRBD2 (5 bases). The V end was cut by 5 bases, the J end by 5 bases, with 6 bases between. The CDR3 contains 11 residues. This CDR3 reads CASSRGETQYF. Written as DNA, the CDR3 is TGTGCCAGCAGTCGCGGGGAGACCCAGTACTTC.

The chain joins TRBV4-1 to TRBJ1-1, with a possible D match to TRBD1 (6 bases). V lost 2 bases and J lost 4, with 11 bases in between. This CDR3 contains 14 residues. Germline CDR1 and CDR2: MGHRA and YSYEKL. For the CDR3, the DNA is TGCGCCAGCAGCCAAACACAGGGTATCACTGAAGCTTTCTTT. This translates into CASSQTQGITEAFF.

This clone showed up just a few times. This chain connects TRBV2 to TRBJ1-2, with D possibly TRBD1 on 5 matching bases. Between the trimmed V and J ends, which lost 6 bases and 4 bases, there was a span of 12 bases. Germline CDR1 SNHLY, CDR2 FYNNEI. The CDR3 sequence is 13 residues long. Here the CDR3 reads CASSSGFAYGYTF. CDR3 in DNA: TGTGCCAGCAGCTCAGGGTTTGCCTATGGCTACACCTTC. Together with reference TRBV2 and TRBJ1-2, the CDR3 gives the full variable domain: EPEVTQTPSHQVTQMGQEVILRCVPISNHLYFYWYRQILGQKVEFLVSFYNNEISEKSEIFDDQFSVERPDGSNFTLKIRSTKLEDSAMYFCASSSGFAYGYTFGSGTRLTVV.

The chain recombines TRBV27 with TRBJ2-7; 11 bases fit TRBD2. The germline CDR1 and CDR2 sequences are MNHEY and SMNVEV (reference sequence). The CDR3 runs 15 residues. V shed 4 bases, J shed 1 base, and the junction held 3 bases outside the gene matches. This chain's CDR3 is CASSWASGGSYEQYF. The DNA of the CDR3 is TGTGCCAGCAGTTGGGCTAGCGGGGGGTCCTACGAGCAGTACTTC.

The chain has TRBV7-2 and TRBJ2-7; D remains ambiguous. CDR1 and CDR2 from the germline V gene are SGHTA and FQGNSA. The V end lost 1 base, the J end lost 0 bases, and 10 bases lay between the germline ends. CDR3 length: 15 amino acids. DNA of the CDR3: TGTGCCAGCAGCTTAGGCGGAGCCAGCTCCTACGAGCAGTACTTC. Amino acids: CASSLGGASSYEQYF.

The chain joins TRBV4-1 to TRBJ2-7; 8 bases line up with TRBD2. The germline V gene has CDR1 MGHRA and CDR2 YSYEKL. V shed 5 bases, J shed 6 bases, and the junction held 6 bases outside the gene matches. This CDR3 region has 13 residues. The CDR3 region has the DNA TGCGCCAGCAGCGGGACTAGAAAGGTCGAGCAGTACTTC. Translated, it gives CASSGTRKVEQYF.

This clone was seen more than once but under ten times. The chain recombines TRBV30 with TRBJ1-2; tentative D call: TRBD1 (5 bases). V lost 0 bases and J 4 bases, leaving 9 bases between the germline ends. The CDR3 extends over 13 amino acids. Germline CDR1 GTSNPN, CDR2 SVGIG (reference sequence). In DNA form, the CDR3 reads TGTGCCTGGAGTGTCGCGGGGGGCTATGGCTACACCTTC. It codes for CAWSVAGGYGYTF.

To note about this clone: Relative to the germline gene, one junction end is altered; a read error may explain this. The chain has TRBV13 and TRBJ2-5; TRBD1 agrees at 8 bases. The CDR3 sequence is 14 residues long. Germline CDR1 is PRHDT and CDR2 is FYEKMQ (reference sequence). The CDR3 is CASTLRDRLETQYF. Written as DNA, the CDR3 is TGTGCCAGCACCTTAAGGGACAGGTTAGAGACCCAGTACTTC.

The table lists this clone with a few counts. V is TRBV28 and J is TRBJ1-5, with D possibly matching TRBD1 (6 bases). Between the trimmed V and J ends, which lost 2 bases and 3 bases, there was a span of 17 bases. Germline V gives CDR1 MDHEN, CDR2 SYDVKM. The CDR3 runs 17 residues. In nucleotides, the CDR3 is TGTGCCAGCAGTTTAGAGGGTCTTCAGGGGTTCAATCAGCCCCAGCATTTT. The encoded protein is CASSLEGLQGFNQPQHF.

The V call is TRBV7-9, the J call TRBJ1-6; TRBD1 agrees at 7 bases. With V trimmed by 4 bases and J by 4 bases, 16 bases remained unmatched. The germline V gene has CDR1 SEHNR and CDR2 FQNEAQ (reference sequence). This CDR3 has 19 amino acids. CDR3 amino acids: CASSSRDRGRLIYNSPLHF. The CDR3 bases are TGTGCCAGCAGCTCCCGGGACAGAGGGCGCCTTATTTATAATTCACCCCTCCACTTT.

Of note for this clone: This is likely a read error, given that the CDR3 carries no conserved phenylalanine or tryptophan at its end. It is unclear where the CDR3 begins or ends on the DNA, so no DNA is shown, and the CDR3 is as TCRdb lists it. The chain uses TRBV27 and TRBJ2-7; TRBD1 was called by the table and not checked on the DNA. The CDR3 is 10 amino acids in total, end residues counted. CDR1 MNHEY and CDR2 SMNVEV come from the germline V gene (reference sequence). CDR3 protein: CASTLKAGGI.

The genes are TRBV14 and TRBJ2-1; the match to TRBD2 covers 9 bases. There are 15 residues in the CDR3. Trimming removed 4 bases from V and 3 bases from J; junction bases left unmatched: 4. Germline V gene lookup returns CDR1 SGHDN and CDR2 FVKESK. CDR3 bases: TGTGCCAGCAGCCGGCTAGCGGGATTCTACAATGAGCAGTTCTTC. Translation: CASSRLAGFYNEQFF.

The chain employs TRBV7-8 and TRBJ2-1; 11 nucleotides line up with TRBD2. The trim removed 5 bases at V and 7 bases at J, leaving 7 bases unmatched. Germline lookup yields CDR1 SGHVS and CDR2 FQNEAQ. The CDR3 length is 15 residues. This CDR3 reads CASSVVVAGGNEQFF. In nucleotides, the CDR3 is TGTGCCAGCAGCGTGGTGGTAGCGGGGGGGAATGAGCAGTTCTTC.

Within the sample, this clone is medium-sized. The genes are TRBV7-9 and TRBJ2-7; D may be TRBD1 (6 bases). CDR1 and CDR2 from the germline V gene are SEHNR and FQNEAQ (reference sequence). The CDR3 is 12 amino acids. V gave up 3 bases and J gave up 7 bases, with 10 bases separating them. CDR3 protein: CASSFGTSEQYF. CDR3 coding DNA: TGTGCCAGCAGCTTCGGGACATCAGAGCAGTACTTC. Together with reference TRBV7-9 and TRBJ2-7, the CDR3 gives the full variable domain: DTGVSQNPRHKITKRGQNVTFRCDPISEHNRLYWYRQTLGQGPEFLTYFQNEAQLEKSRLLSDRFSAERPKGSFSTLEIQRTEQGDSAMYLCASSFGTSEQYFGPGTRLTVT.

V and J are TRBV30 and TRBJ1-6, with 7 nucleotides matching TRBD1. The V gene end was trimmed by 2 bases and the J gene end by 12 bases; junction bases not matched to a gene: 13. This CDR3 is 15 amino acids long. Germline loops: CDR1 GTSNPN, CDR2 SVGIG (reference sequence). The CDR3 DNA is TGTGCCTGGAGTTCGGGACAGCTACAAGGAGGACCCCTCCACTTT. Translation gives CAWSSGQLQGGPLHF. Variable domain in full (rest from reference TRBV30 and TRBJ1-6): SQTIHQWPATLVQPVGSPLSLECTVEGTSNPNLYWYRQAAGRGLQLLFYSVGIGQISSEVPQNLSASRPQDRQFILSSKKLLLSDSGFYLCAWSSGQLQGGPLHFGNGTRLTVT.

V usage is TRBV19 and J usage is TRBJ2-7; tentatively, D is TRBD2 (6 bases). V was shortened by 5 bases and J by 3 bases, with 17 bases between the two germline ends. Germline V gene data show CDR1 as LNHDA and CDR2 as SQIVND (reference sequence). The CDR3 runs to 15 residues. In DNA form, the CDR3 reads TGTGCCAGTAGTCCACGGGACTCTACGTTCTACGAGCAGTACTTC. Protein: CASSPRDSTFYEQYF.

As DNA, the CDR3 is TGTGCCAGCAGCTTATCCAGGCTAAATGAGCAGTTCTTC. Residues: CASSLSRLNEQFF. The genes are TRBV7-6 and TRBJ2-1; D uncertain. Germline CDR1 and CDR2: SGHVS and FNYEAQ. Trimming cost V 2 bases and J 7 bases, with 9 bases left between them. The CDR3 spans 13 residues.

This clone was recorded once. The chain recombines TRBV19 with TRBJ1-2, with D possibly being TRBD1 (6 bases). Per the germline V gene, CDR1 is LNHDA and CDR2 is SQIVND (reference sequence). This CDR3 contains 12 residues. V was clipped by 7 bases and J by 10 bases, with 16 bases between them. The CDR3 protein is CASTQGRWDYTF. The CDR3 DNA reads TGTGCCAGTACACAGGGCAGATGGGACTACACCTTC.

V and J are TRBV12-3 or TRBV12-4 and TRBJ2-7; 9 bases agree with TRBD1. The trim removed 5 bases at V and 8 bases at J, leaving 7 bases unmatched. The CDR3 extends over 13 amino acids. Here the CDR3 reads CASSARQGGKQYF. Written as DNA, the CDR3 is TGTGCCAGCAGTGCCCGACAGGGGGGAAAGCAGTACTTC.

J is TRBJ2-7 and V is TRBV2; maybe TRBD2 (5 bases). The CDR3 runs to 11 residues. Germline V gives CDR1 SNHLY, CDR2 FYNNEI. CDR3 sequence reads: CATEGTYEQYF. DNA for the CDR3: TGTGCTACCGAGGGAACCTACGAGCAGTACTTC.

The rearrangement joins TRBV5-6 to TRBJ2-7; 10 bases are shared with TRBD2. This CDR3 is built from 18 residues. The ends lost 1 base at V and 5 bases at J; junction bases unmatched: 15. CDR1 is SGHDT and CDR2 is YYEEEE in the germline V gene. The CDR3 spells CASSLKVLDSGRRDEQYF. The CDR3 DNA is TGTGCCAGCAGCTTGAAGGTCCTGGATAGCGGGAGGAGGGACGAGCAGTACTTC.

This clone occurred a few times. CDR3 residues: CASSSRGTYEQYF. CDR3 bases: TGTGCCAGCAGTTCCAGGGGTACCTACGAGCAGTACTTC. The genes are TRBV12-3 or TRBV12-4 and TRBJ2-7; possible D gene TRBD1, 6 bases. The V and J ends lost 4 bases and 2 bases respectively, with 9 bases between them. This CDR3 is built from 13 residues.

The V and J genes are TRBV9 and TRBJ1-2, with 11 bases matching TRBD1. The trim removed 4 bases at V and 8 bases at J, leaving 13 bases unmatched. CDR3 length: 16 residues. Germline V gene data show CDR1 as SGDLS and CDR2 as YYNGEE. CDR3 residues: CASSPRTGGRLSGYTF. As DNA, the CDR3 is TGTGCCAGCAGCCCCCGGACAGGGGGCCGGTTATCGGGCTACACCTTC.